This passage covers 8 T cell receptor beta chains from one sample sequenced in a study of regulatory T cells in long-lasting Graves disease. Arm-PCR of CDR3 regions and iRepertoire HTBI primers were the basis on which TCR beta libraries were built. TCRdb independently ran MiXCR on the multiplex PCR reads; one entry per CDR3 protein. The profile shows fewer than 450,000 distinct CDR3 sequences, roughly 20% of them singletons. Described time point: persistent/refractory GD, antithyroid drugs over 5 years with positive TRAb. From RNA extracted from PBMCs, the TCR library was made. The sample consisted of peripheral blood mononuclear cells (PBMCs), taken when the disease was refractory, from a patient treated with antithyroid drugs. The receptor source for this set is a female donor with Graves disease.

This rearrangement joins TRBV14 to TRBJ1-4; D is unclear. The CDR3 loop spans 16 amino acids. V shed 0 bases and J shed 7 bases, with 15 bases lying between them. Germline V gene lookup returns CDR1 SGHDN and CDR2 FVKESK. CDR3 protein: CASSQDAELGAEKLFF. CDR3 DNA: TGTGCCAGCAGCCAAGACGCTGAATTAGGAGCTGAAAAACTGTTTTTT.

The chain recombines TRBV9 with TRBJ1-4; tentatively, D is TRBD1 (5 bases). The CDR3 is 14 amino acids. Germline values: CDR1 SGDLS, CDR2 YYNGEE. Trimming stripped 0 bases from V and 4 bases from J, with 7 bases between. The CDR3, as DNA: TGTGCCAGCAGCGTAGGGGGCATTAATGAAAAACTGTTTTTT. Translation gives CASSVGGINEKLFF.

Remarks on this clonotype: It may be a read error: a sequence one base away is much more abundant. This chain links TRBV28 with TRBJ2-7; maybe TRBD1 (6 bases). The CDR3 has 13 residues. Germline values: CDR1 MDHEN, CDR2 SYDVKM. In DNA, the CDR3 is TGTGTCAGCAGTTTACCTGGGGGCGACGAGCAGTACTTC. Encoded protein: CVSSLPGGDEQYF.

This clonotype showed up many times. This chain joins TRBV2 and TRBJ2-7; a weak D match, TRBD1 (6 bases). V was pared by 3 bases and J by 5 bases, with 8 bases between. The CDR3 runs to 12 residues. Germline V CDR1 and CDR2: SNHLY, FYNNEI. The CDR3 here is CASSEGAHEQYF. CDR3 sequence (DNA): TGTGCCAGCAGTGAGGGGGCCCACGAGCAGTACTTC.

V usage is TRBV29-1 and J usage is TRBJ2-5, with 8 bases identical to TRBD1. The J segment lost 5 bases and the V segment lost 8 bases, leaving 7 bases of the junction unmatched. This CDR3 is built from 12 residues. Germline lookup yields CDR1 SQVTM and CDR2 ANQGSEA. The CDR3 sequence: CSLGQGGETQYF. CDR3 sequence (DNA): TGCAGCTTAGGACAGGGTGGGGAGACCCAGTACTTC.

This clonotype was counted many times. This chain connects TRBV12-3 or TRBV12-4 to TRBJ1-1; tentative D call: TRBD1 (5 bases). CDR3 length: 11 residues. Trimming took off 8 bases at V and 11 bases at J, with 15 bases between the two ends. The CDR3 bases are TGTGCCAGCTCATACGGGGGGACCGCTTTCTTT. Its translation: CASSYGGTAFF.

CDR3 nucleotide sequence: TGCAGTGCTAGAGAACCCAGGACAGGGGTCTCCTACGAGCAGTACTTC. Amino acids: CSAREPRTGVSYEQYF. This chain uses TRBV20-1 with TRBJ2-7, with 9 bases matching TRBD1. This CDR3 is built from 16 residues. Germline CDR1 DFQATT, CDR2 SNEGSKA (reference sequence). V shed 0 bases and J 0 bases; nucleotides not matched to a gene: 6.

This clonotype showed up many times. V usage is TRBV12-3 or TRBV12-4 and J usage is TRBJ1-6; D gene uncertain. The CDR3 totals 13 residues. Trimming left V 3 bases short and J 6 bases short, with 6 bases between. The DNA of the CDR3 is TGTGCCAGCAGTTTTTCCGGTAATTCACCCCTCCACTTT. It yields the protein CASSFSGNSPLHF.